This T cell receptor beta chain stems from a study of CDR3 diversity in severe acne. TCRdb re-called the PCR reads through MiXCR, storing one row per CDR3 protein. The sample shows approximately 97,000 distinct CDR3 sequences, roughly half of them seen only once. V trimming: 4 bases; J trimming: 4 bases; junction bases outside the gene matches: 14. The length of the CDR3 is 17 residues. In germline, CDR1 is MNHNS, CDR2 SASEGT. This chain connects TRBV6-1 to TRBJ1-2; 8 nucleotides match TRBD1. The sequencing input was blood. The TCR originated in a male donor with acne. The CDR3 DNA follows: TGTGCCAGCAGTGTCGGCCGGGACAGGACTCAGTTCTATGGCTACACCTTC. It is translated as CASSVGRDRTQFYGYTF.